This T cell receptor (beta chain) was recovered during a study of blood T cell repertoires in COVID-19. Study in general: The United States, Italy and Spain were the sources of the acute and convalescent COVID-19 samples. In each case, the material was cDNA or gDNA derived from T cells, B-cell-depleted T cells, or PBMCs.

Clones were sequenced by immunoSEQ multiplex PCR, and TCRdb holds only the in-frame ones, with some missing. This sample has around 200,000 clones, with 80% to 90% found just once. The specimen sequenced was peripheral blood. This clonotype was obtained from a human donor with active or convalescent COVID-19. The donor label of this sample is uncertain.

The CDR3 sequence is CASTRSGQGNTGELFF. The CDR3 bases are TGCGCCAGCACCCGTTCGGGACAGGGTAACACCGGGGAGCTGTTTTTT. This chain links TRBV5-1 with TRBJ2-2, with 9 bases aligning to TRBD1. CDR3 length equals 16 residues. Germline V CDR1 and CDR2: SGHRS, YFSETQ. V was clipped by 6 bases and J by 2 bases; unmatched bases: 8.